This is a list of T cell receptor beta chains from one sample in a study of OX40 agonist ivuxolimab in advanced cancers. Libraries were prepared by immunoSEQ multiplex PCR; TCRdb keeps only in-frame clonotypes and omits some of them. The sample has roughly 93,000 clones, about 91% seen once. The sequences come from CD4+ or CD8+ T cells sorted from blood, collected in a trial of the OX40 agonist ivuxolimab. Receptors originate from an adult with an advanced solid tumor such as melanoma, head and neck, liver or kidney cancer. Both conserved end residues are part of each CDR3. Each record gives: V gene, D gene, J gene, clone size, CDR3 protein, CDR3 DNA. A D gene is named only where the DNA matches it firmly. Size tells how often a clone was seen (once, few, many) or the class of an expanded clone, and some rows leave it out.

TRBV23-1	-	TRBJ1-5	-	CASSRGNCQPQHF	TGCGCCAGCAGTCGGGGCAACTGTCAGCCCCAGCATTTT
TRBV9	TRBD2	TRBJ2-7	-	CASSVDPAGGDEQYF	TGTGCCAGCAGCGTAGACCCAGCGGGAGGAGACGAGCAGTACTTC
TRBV13	-	TRBJ1-1	-	CASSLADRLSEAFF	TGTGCCAGCAGCTTAGCAGACCGCCTTAGTGAAGCTTTCTTT
TRBV19	-	TRBJ1-2	-	CASSIQGFYGYTF	TGTGCCAGTAGTATCCAGGGGTTCTATGGCTACACCTTC
TRBV4-1	TRBD1	TRBJ2-7	-	CASSQGDRVLAYEQYF	TGCGCCAGCAGCCAAGGGGACAGGGTTTTGGCCTACGAGCAGTACTTC
TRBV5-1	TRBD1	TRBJ2-7	-	CASSSKARGRFSSEQYF	TGCGCCAGCAGCTCTAAGGCCAGGGGGCGGTTTTCGAGCGAGCAGTACTTC
TRBV2	-	TRBJ2-2	-	CASSEDTGTGELFF	TGTGCCAGCAGTGAAGACACGGGGACCGGGGAGCTGTTTTTT
TRBV18	-	TRBJ2-1	-	CASSPPKSTDGNEQFF	TGTGCCAGCTCACCACCGAAATCGACGGATGGAAATGAGCAGTTCTTC
TRBV27	-	TRBJ1-2	few	CASSLMRGGGYTF	TGTGCCAGCAGTTTAATGCGGGGAGGTGGCTACACCTTC
TRBV30	-	TRBJ1-5	-	CAWSWQGDQPQHF	TGTGCCTGGAGTTGGCAGGGTGATCAGCCCCAGCATTTT
TRBV2	TRBD2	TRBJ2-7	-	CASSEGPWAGASYEQYF	TGTGCCAGCAGTGAAGGACCGTGGGCGGGAGCCTCGTACGAGCAGTACTTC
TRBV14	-	TRBJ2-5	-	CASSQDLGGPGPSETQYF	TGTGCCAGCAGCCAAGATTTAGGCGGACCGGGGCCCTCGGAGACCCAGTACTTC
TRBV5-6	TRBD2	TRBJ2-1	-	CASSFSGTSGCNEQFF	TGTGCCAGCAGCTTTTCCGGGACTAGCGGTTGCAATGAGCAGTTCTTC
TRBV9	TRBD1	TRBJ1-1	-	CASSVGGTGQEAFF	TGTGCCAGCAGCGTAGGAGGGACAGGGCAAGAAGCTTTCTTT
TRBV6-4	-	TRBJ1-4	-	CASKGILNEKLFF	TGTGCCAGCAAGGGGATATTGAATGAAAAACTGTTTTTT
TRBV5-1	-	TRBJ2-1	-	CASRASPSSYNEQFF	TGCGCCAGCAGAGCTAGCCCTAGCTCCTACAATGAGCAGTTCTTC
TRBV30	-	TRBJ1-5	-	CAWSVLVFNQPQHF	TGTGCCTGGAGTGTACTAGTTTTTAATCAGCCCCAGCATTTT
TRBV10-3	-	TRBJ1-5	few	CAISESRSNQPQHF	TGTGCCATCAGTGAGTCTAGGTCCAATCAGCCCCAGCATTTT
TRBV30	TRBD2	TRBJ2-5	few	CAWSRAGGRTQYF	TGTGCCTGGAGTAGGGCGGGGGGGCGGACCCAGTACTTC
TRBV25-1	-	TRBJ2-5	-	CASRRTGETQYF	TGTGCCAGCAGAAGGACTGGAGAGACCCAGTACTTC
TRBV19	-	TRBJ1-4	-	CAAGSGGFEKLFF	TGTGCCGCCGGGAGTGGGGGCTTTGAAAAACTGTTTTTT
TRBV9	-	TRBJ1-4	-	CASSGGTSLNEKLFF	TGTGCCAGCAGCGGTGGGACAAGCCTAAATGAAAAACTGTTTTTT
TRBV11-3	-	TRBJ1-5	-	CASSLNPVGLPQHF	TGTGCCAGCAGCTTAAATCCCGTGGGTTTGCCCCAGCATTTT
TRBV21-1	-	TRBJ2-5	-	CASSKACRGYQETQYF	TGTGCCAGCAGCAAAGCGTGCCGGGGCTACCAAGAGACCCAGTACTTC
TRBV5-4	TRBD2	TRBJ2-3	-	CASRTSGTTDTQYF	TGTGCCAGCCGGACTAGCGGGACAACAGATACGCAGTATTTT
TRBV5-8	TRBD1	TRBJ2-7	-	CASTRQGYEQYF	TGTGCCAGCACCCGACAGGGCTACGAGCAGTACTTC
TRBV4-2	-	TRBJ2-3	-	CASSLDGGRGTDTQYF	TGTGCCAGCAGCCTCGACGGGGGCAGGGGAACAGATACGCAGTATTTT
TRBV5-1	TRBD1	TRBJ2-1	-	CASSPGGTYNEQFF	TGCGCCAGCAGCCCAGGGGGCACCTACAATGAGCAGTTCTTC
TRBV11-2	TRBD1	TRBJ2-6	-	CASSQGATGANVLTF	TGTGCCAGCTCACAGGGGGCCACTGGGGCCAACGTCCTGACTTTC
TRBV18	-	TRBJ2-5	-	CASSPSEETQYF	TGTGCCAGCTCACCATCGGAGGAGACCCAGTACTTC
TRBV19	TRBD1	TRBJ1-1	-	CASSTRTGPTEAFF	TGTGCCAGTAGTACCCGGACAGGGCCCACTGAAGCTTTCTTT
TRBV4-2	-	TRBJ2-2	-	CASSPVVTGELFF	TGTGCCAGCAGCCCCGTTGTCACCGGGGAGCTGTTTTTT
TRBV6-1	-	TRBJ1-1	-	CASSSLANTEAFF	TGTGCCAGCAGTTCACTAGCGAATACTGAAGCTTTCTTT
TRBV7-3	TRBD1	TRBJ1-5	-	CASSPTTGGNQPQHF	TGTGCCAGCAGCCCGACAACAGGGGGCAATCAGCCCCAGCATTTT
TRBV7-8	-	TRBJ1-6	-	CASTAGRGSPLHF	TGTGCCAGTACCGCGGGCCGGGGGTCACCCCTCCACTTT
TRBV7-9	TRBD2	TRBJ2-5	-	CASSLQRGGREETQYF	TGTGCCAGCAGCTTACAGCGGGGGGGCCGAGAAGAGACCCAGTACTTC
TRBV25-1	-	TRBJ2-3	few	CASSDSTPRKYF	TGTGCCAGCAGTGATTCGACGCCTCGGAAGTATTTT
TRBV6-1	TRBD1	TRBJ2-3	-	CASSEGTGGVNTQYF	TGTGCCAGCAGTGAAGGGACAGGGGGAGTAAATACGCAGTATTTT
TRBV5-6	TRBD1	TRBJ1-2	-	CASSLQGPVGGYTF	TGTGCCAGCAGCCTACAGGGGCCGGTGGGTGGCTACACCTTC
TRBV19	-	TRBJ2-1	-	CASTLEGLGYNEQFF	TGTGCCAGTACCCTCGAGGGTTTAGGATACAATGAGCAGTTCTTC
TRBV4-2	-	TRBJ1-2	-	CASSLGGSNYGYTF	TGTGCCAGCAGCTTGGGAGGCAGCAACTATGGCTACACCTTC
TRBV30	TRBD1	TRBJ1-5	-	CAWSVGTGNQPQHF	TGTGCCTGGAGTGTAGGGACAGGGAATCAGCCCCAGCATTTT
TRBV7-9	-	TRBJ2-1	-	CASSPRGRVDHNEQFF	TGTGCCAGCAGCCCCCGGGGCAGGGTTGATCACAATGAGCAGTTCTTC
TRBV7-9	-	TRBJ1-2	-	CASSLDGSNYGYTF	TGTGCCAGCAGCTTAGACGGTTCTAACTATGGCTACACCTTC
TRBV29-1	-	TRBJ1-5	few	CILPANNQPQHF	TGCATCCTCCCCGCCAATAATCAGCCCCAGCATTTT
TRBV9	-	TRBJ2-5	-	CASSRSGTNFLETQYF	TGTGCCAGCAGCCGTTCCGGGACCAACTTCTTGGAGACCCAGTACTTC
TRBV6-6	TRBD1	TRBJ1-2	-	CASTHRTGHGYGYTF	TGTGCCAGCACCCACCGGACAGGGCATGGGTATGGCTACACCTTC
TRBV19	TRBD1	TRBJ2-7	-	CASLRQGSHEQYF	TGTGCCAGTCTTCGACAGGGCTCCCACGAGCAGTACTTC
TRBV19	TRBD1	TRBJ1-2	-	CAGRTGGQIGGGYTF	TGTGCCGGAAGGACAGGGGGCCAAATCGGGGGTGGCTACACCTTC
TRBV9	TRBD2	TRBJ2-3	-	CASNPAGGGFTDTQYF	TGTGCCAGCAACCCAGCCGGCGGGGGGTTTACAGATACGCAGTATTTT
TRBV6-1	-	TRBJ1-2	-	CASLDGSYGYTF	TGTGCCAGCCTGGACGGTAGCTATGGCTACACCTTC
TRBV7-9	-	TRBJ1-2	-	CASSLVGADGYTF	TGTGCCAGCAGCTTGGTAGGGGCGGATGGCTACACCTTC
TRBV5-1	TRBD1	TRBJ2-7	few	CASSLEGQVTYEQYF	TGCGCCAGCAGCTTGGAGGGACAGGTAACCTACGAGCAGTACTTC
TRBV9	-	TRBJ2-2	once	CASSVSRIAGELFF	TGTGCCAGCAGCGTAAGTCGGATAGCCGGGGAGCTGTTTTTT
TRBV5-1	-	TRBJ2-5	-	CASSPTGATVEYQETQYF	TGCGCCAGCAGTCCGACGGGGGCAACCGTCGAGTACCAAGAGACCCAGTACTTC
TRBV7-9	TRBD1	TRBJ1-2	once	CASSLVGQGSGGYTF	TGTGCCAGCAGCTTAGTGGGACAGGGATCAGGAGGCTACACCTTC
TRBV29-1	-	TRBJ1-2	-	CSVRPDLNYGYTF	TGCAGCGTTCGGCCGGACCTTAACTATGGCTACACCTTC
TRBV6-6	-	TRBJ1-2	-	CASSYGVETNYGYTF	TGTGCCAGCAGTTACGGTGTTGAGACTAACTATGGCTACACCTTC
TRBV7-2	-	TRBJ1-2	-	CASSPGGGRSYGYTF	TGTGCCAGCAGCCCGGGGGGAGGGCGGAGCTATGGCTACACCTTC
TRBV27	TRBD2	TRBJ2-7	-	CASSLFAPTSGSFGYEQYF	TGTGCCAGCAGTTTATTTGCTCCGACTAGCGGGAGTTTTGGCTACGAGCAGTACTTC